The clone carrying this T cell receptor beta chain was counted a few times. Antigen: not known. This record belongs to a study of blood T cells in healthy people across ages. Whole-study findings and limits: In the absence of known donor CMV status, changes in expanded clonotypes were possibly confounded. Naive T cell percentage showed a strong correlation with the diversity of TCR beta.

A J-beta primer mix and a sample-barcoded 5' primer were used in a second PCR of roughly 6 to 11 cycles. One entry per CDR3 protein, called by TCRdb with MiXCR from the 5' RACE reads. The sample includes roughly 680,000 distinct CDR3 sequences, 20% to 25% of them seen just once. The specimen sequenced was blood. This TCR was recovered from a man aged 70 or older in good health.

As DNA, the CDR3 is TGTGCCAGCAGCCGGGACAGGGATGAAAAACTGTTTTTT. Translating gives CASSRDRDEKLFF. The chain couples TRBV5-6 to TRBJ1-4; TRBD1 matches 9 bases. The V segment lost 4 bases and the J segment 6 bases; nucleotides outside the gene matches: 1. Germline V CDR1 and CDR2: SGHDT, YYEEEE. The CDR3 is made up of 13 amino acids. The complete variable domain, with remaining parts taken from reference TRBV5-6 and TRBJ1-4, reads DAGVTQSPTHLIKTRGQQVTLRCSPKSGHDTVSWYQQALGQGPQFIFQYYEEEERQRGNFPDRFSGHQFPNYSSELNVNALLLGDSALYLCASSRDRDEKLFFGSGTQLSVL.